The 30 T cell receptor beta chains listed next were all sequenced from one sample in a study of cytomegalovirus exposure and HLA in healthy donors. Use of 60 Vbeta and 13 Jbeta primers characterized the PCR. Sequencing was performed with immunoSEQ multiplex PCR; in TCRdb, only in-frame clones are kept and a portion is missing. The table lists some 150,000 clones, roughly 83% of them singletons, with less than 2.5% in the top ten. The material sequenced was PBMCs. The receptors derive from a woman between 50 and 59 years old in good health and CMV-seronegative.

This clone was counted a few times. The V gene is TRBV27, the J gene TRBJ2-1; D unresolved. The V end was cut by 3 bases, the J end by 0 bases, with 15 bases between. Germline assignment: CDR1 MNHEY and CDR2 SMNVEV (reference sequence). This CDR3 has 17 residues. In nucleotides, the CDR3 is TGTGCCAGCAGTTTCTCCCGAGCGAGGAGCTCCTACAATGAGCAGTTCTTC. This encodes CASSFSRARSSYNEQFF.

The chain links TRBV7-2 to TRBJ2-1, with TRBD1 identical over 8 bases. V lost 7 bases, J lost 5 bases, and 10 bases stayed unmatched. The CDR3 length is 15 residues. The germline CDR1 and CDR2 sequences are SGHTA and FQGNSA. As DNA, the CDR3 is TGTGCCAGCACCTACGACAGGGGTAGACACAATGAGCAGTTCTTC. This sequence encodes CASTYDRGRHNEQFF.

The chain uses TRBV7-2 and TRBJ2-1; TRBD1 aligns across 8 bases. V was pared by 1 base and J by 9 bases, with 5 bases of the junction left unmatched. Germline CDR1 and CDR2: SGHTA and FQGNSA. The CDR3 length is 14 residues. The chain's CDR3 is CASSLENRGSEQFF. CDR3 sequence (DNA): TGTGCCAGCAGCTTAGAGAACAGGGGGAGTGAGCAGTTCTTC.

As DNA, the CDR3 is TGTGCCAGCAGTAGACCACAGGCCAGCACGGTCACGCAGTATTTT. It translates to CASSRPQASTVTQYF. This chain joins TRBV27 and TRBJ2-3; tentatively, D is TRBD1 (5 bases). Trimming removed 5 bases from V and 9 bases from J, with 21 bases in between. This CDR3 comprises 15 residues. CDR1 and CDR2 (germline): MNHEY, SMNVEV (reference sequence).

This clone was seen only a few times. J is TRBJ2-2 and V is TRBV7-9, with D perhaps TRBD2 (6 bases). The V gene lost 3 bases and the J gene lost 2 bases, with 7 bases spanning the gap. CDR3 length: 14 residues. CDR1 is SEHNR, CDR2 FQNEAQ, per germline (reference sequence). CDR3: CASSFGGNTGELFF. In nucleotides, the CDR3 is TGTGCCAGCAGCTTCGGGGGAAACACCGGGGAGCTGTTTTTT.

With respect to this clone: This specimen includes other DNA sequences encoding the same CDR3. This rearrangement joins TRBV27 to TRBJ2-3, with 10 bases matching TRBD2. Trimming removed 6 bases from V and 0 bases from J; junction bases left unmatched: 6. The germline V gene encodes CDR1 MNHEY and CDR2 SMNVEV (reference sequence). The CDR3 spans 16 residues. In DNA form, the CDR3 reads TGTGCCAGCAGCACCCCTAGCGGGAGCAGCACAGATACGCAGTATTTT. The encoded protein is CASSTPSGSSTDTQYF.

This rearrangement joins TRBV5-6 to TRBJ2-1; 9 bases agree with TRBD2. The V and J ends lost 4 bases and 4 bases, in that order; junction bases with no gene match: 9. The CDR3 extends over 16 amino acids. CDR1 is SGHDT, CDR2 YYEEEE, per germline. The CDR3 DNA sequence: TGTGCCAGCAGCCCCGGGGGCAGCGGGAGGTACAATGAGCAGTTCTTC. Encoded protein: CASSPGGSGRYNEQFF. Together with reference TRBV5-6 and TRBJ2-1, the CDR3 gives the full variable domain: DAGVTQSPTHLIKTRGQQVTLRCSPKSGHDTVSWYQQALGQGPQFIFQYYEEEERQRGNFPDRFSGHQFPNYSSELNVNALLLGDSALYLCASSPGGSGRYNEQFFGPGTRLTVL.

The chain carries TRBV10-1 and TRBJ1-2; D might be TRBD1 (6 bases). Germline CDR1 and CDR2: WNHNN and SYGVQD (reference sequence). This CDR3 is 15 amino acids long. The ends were cut back, 8 bases at V and 7 bases at J, with 23 bases in the middle. The CDR3 nucleotides read TGCGCCAGCGGGGAAGCCGGGACAAGAGTTTCTGGCTACACCTTC. This translates into CASGEAGTRVSGYTF.

The gene calls are TRBV14 and TRBJ1-1, with D uncertain. Germline V lookup: CDR1 SGHDN, CDR2 FVKESK. V dropped 2 bases and J dropped 4 bases, with 8 bases sitting between them. CDR3 length: 13 amino acids. This CDR3 is CASSQSWFTEAFF. For the CDR3, the DNA is TGTGCCAGCAGCCAAAGCTGGTTCACTGAAGCTTTCTTT.

CDR3 in amino acids: CASSLTGGHEQYF. In nucleotides, the CDR3 is TGTGCCAGCAGTTTAACAGGGGGCCACGAGCAGTACTTC. The chain employs TRBV6-6 and TRBJ2-7; 9 nucleotides agree with TRBD1. Germline CDR1 reads MNHNY; CDR2 reads SVGAGI (reference sequence). After removal of 4 bases from V and 5 bases from J, the junction contained 3 bases not matched to a gene. This CDR3 region has 13 residues.

V usage is TRBV6-6 and J usage is TRBJ1-5; D gene unclear. V lost 4 bases to trimming and J lost 6 bases, with 7 bases between them. The CDR3 is made up of 12 amino acids. Germline-derived CDR1 and CDR2 are MNHNY and SVGAGI (reference sequence). The CDR3 here is CASSSRSQPQHF. CDR3 in DNA: TGTGCCAGCAGTTCGAGGAGTCAGCCCCAGCATTTT.

CDR3 amino acids: CAISDGGGQETQYF. The DNA of the CDR3 is TGTGCCATCAGTGACGGCGGGGGACAAGAGACCCAGTACTTC. The J gene is TRBJ2-5, the V gene TRBV10-3, with 7 bases fitting TRBD2. With 3 bases clipped from V and 2 bases from J, the junction kept 3 bases outside the gene matches. Germline CDR1 ENHRY, CDR2 SYGVKD. The CDR3 length is 14 residues.

The gene calls are TRBV6-5 and TRBJ2-7, with D tentatively TRBD2 (6 bases). This CDR3 region has 14 residues. The V gene's germline CDR1 is MNHEY and CDR2 SVGAGI. V lost 6 bases, J lost 1 base, and 13 bases lay in between. The CDR3 DNA follows: TGTGCCAGCAGCCCAGGCGGGGTGTCCTACGAGCAGTACTTC. The encoded protein is CASSPGGVSYEQYF.

The chain carries TRBV28 and TRBJ2-7; D perhaps matches TRBD2 (7 bases). V lost 6 bases and J lost 2, with 17 bases in between. This CDR3 spans 15 amino acids. CDR1 is MDHEN and CDR2 is SYDVKM in the germline V gene. CDR3 residues: CASSPGVGGPYEQYF. In DNA, the CDR3 is TGTGCCAGCAGCCCCGGGGTGGGGGGGCCCTACGAGCAGTACTTC.

The chain carries TRBV7-2 and TRBJ2-3; 10 nucleotides match TRBD2. V shed 5 bases and J 0 bases; nucleotides not matched to a gene: 8. The CDR3 extends over 17 amino acids. Germline loops: CDR1 SGHTA, CDR2 FQGNSA. In nucleotides, the CDR3 is TGTGCCAGCAGCGTTCAGAGCGGGGGGGTTAGCACAGATACGCAGTATTTT. Translated: CASSVQSGGVSTDTQYF.

This chain joins TRBV10-3 and TRBJ1-1; D perhaps matches TRBD1 (5 bases). Germline-derived CDR1 and CDR2 are ENHRY and SYGVKD. Trimming removed 8 bases at V and 2 bases at J, with 9 bases between. CDR3 length: 12 amino acids. The CDR3 protein is CAIGADNTEAFF. The CDR3 nucleotides are TGTGCCATCGGGGCAGACAACACTGAAGCTTTCTTT.

This clone was observed a handful of times. V gene TRBV5-6 combines with J gene TRBJ2-5; 10 nucleotides match TRBD2. V lost 3 bases to trimming and J lost 0 bases; unmatched junction nucleotides: 11. CDR1 and CDR2 from the germline V gene are SGHDT and YYEEEE. The CDR3 spans 18 residues. The CDR3 protein is CASSSPTKTSGYQETQYF. The CDR3 DNA sequence: TGTGCCAGCAGCTCCCCAACGAAGACTAGCGGGTACCAAGAGACCCAGTACTTC. The full variable domain, in which reference TRBV5-6 and TRBJ2-5 provide the parts outside the CDR3, is DAGVTQSPTHLIKTRGQQVTLRCSPKSGHDTVSWYQQALGQGPQFIFQYYEEEERQRGNFPDRFSGHQFPNYSSELNVNALLLGDSALYLCASSSPTKTSGYQETQYFGPGTRLLVL.

The V gene is TRBV9, the J gene TRBJ1-1, with D maybe TRBD1 (5 bases). CDR1 and CDR2 from the germline V gene are SGDLS and YYNGEE. V was pared by 4 bases and J by 1 base, with 11 bases between. The CDR3 is 14 amino acids. The CDR3 loop is CASSIQGGNTEAFF. In DNA, the CDR3 is TGTGCCAGCAGCATTCAGGGTGGGAACACTGAAGCTTTCTTT.

The chain couples TRBV6-1 to TRBJ2-5; a possible D gene is TRBD1 (5 bases). Germline values: CDR1 MNHNS, CDR2 SASEGT. The CDR3 covers 13 residues. Trimming took 4 bases from V and 2 from J, leaving 8 bases between them. In DNA, the CDR3 is TGTGCCAGCAGTGCGACAGAGCAAGAGACCCAGTACTTC. Translated, it gives CASSATEQETQYF.

This sequence joins TRBV29-1 and TRBJ2-7; possibly TRBD2 for D (6 bases). Germline-derived CDR1 and CDR2 are SQVTM and ANQGSEA. The CDR3 is 16 amino acids. V gave up 0 bases and J gave up 0 bases, with 15 bases separating them. The chain's CDR3 is CSVEDRGTESSYEQYF. The DNA for the CDR3 is TGCAGCGTTGAAGACCGCGGGACGGAGAGCTCCTACGAGCAGTACTTC.

The V and J genes are TRBV5-8 and TRBJ2-4, with TRBD1 identical over 7 bases. Germline assignment: CDR1 SGHTS and CDR2 YDEGEE. J lost 0 bases, V lost 4 bases, and 19 bases had no gene match. The CDR3 length is 20 residues. The CDR3 loop reads CASSPWESKRTGLAKNIQYF. CDR3 in DNA: TGTGCCAGCAGCCCTTGGGAATCAAAACGGACAGGCCTAGCCAAAAACATTCAGTACTTC.

This chain connects TRBV5-4 to TRBJ2-7; perhaps TRBD1 as D (5 bases). The V gene lost 1 base and the J gene lost 0 bases, with 11 bases spanning the gap. Germline lookup yields CDR1 SGHNT and CDR2 YYREEE (reference sequence). The CDR3 runs to 15 residues. The CDR3 DNA follows: TGTGCCAGCAGCTTGCAGGGCTTCCCCTCCTACGAGCAGTACTTC. Protein product: CASSLQGFPSYEQYF.

This clone has only one observation. This chain connects TRBV28 to TRBJ1-1; D call uncertain. In germline, CDR1 is MDHEN, CDR2 SYDVKM. The CDR3 spans 12 residues. Trimming took off 4 bases at V and 1 base at J, with 4 bases between the two ends. DNA for the CDR3: TGTGCCAGCAGTTACACGAACACTGAAGCTTTCTTT. Encoded protein: CASSYTNTEAFF.

The rearrangement uses TRBV28 and TRBJ2-2; D might be TRBD1 (6 bases). In germline, CDR1 is MDHEN, CDR2 SYDVKM. V was clipped by 6 bases and J by 3 bases, with 14 bases between them. The CDR3 sequence is 15 residues long. CDR3 in DNA: TGTGCCAGCAGCCTCCCGGACAGTTACACCGGGGAGCTGTTTTTT. Amino acids: CASSLPDSYTGELFF.

This chain joins TRBV28 and TRBJ1-4; a weak D match, TRBD1 (5 bases). The CDR3 length is 15 residues. The germline V gene encodes CDR1 MDHEN and CDR2 SYDVKM. Trimming removed 9 bases at V and 0 bases at J, with 14 bases between. The CDR3 region is CASFGTLPTNEKLFF. In DNA form, the CDR3 reads TGTGCCAGTTTTGGGACTCTCCCAACTAATGAAAAACTGTTTTTT.

The chain carries TRBV6-6 and TRBJ2-5, with 7 bases matching TRBD2. The V gene's germline CDR1 is MNHNY and CDR2 SVGAGI (reference sequence). The CDR3 is 15 amino acids. Germline trimming cut 5 bases from V and 7 bases from J; bases unmatched to any gene: 13. CDR3 coding DNA: TGTGCCAGCAGTAGGGATCCAGGGAGGGTGGGGACCCAGTACTTC. Translation: CASSRDPGRVGTQYF.

This rearrangement joins TRBV30 to TRBJ1-1, with 8 bases that match TRBD1. Germline CDR1 GTSNPN, CDR2 SVGIG (reference sequence). V shed 0 bases and J 5 bases; nucleotides not matched to a gene: 8. This CDR3 is built from 15 residues. Here the CDR3 DNA reads TGTGCCTGGAGTGTAGAATGGCAGGGGGCGACTGAAGCTTTCTTT. Protein: CAWSVEWQGATEAFF.

The chain recombines TRBV13 with TRBJ1-1; D gene unclear. The CDR3 consists of 15 residues. V was clipped by 4 bases and J by 5 bases, with 17 bases between them. The germline V gene has CDR1 PRHDT and CDR2 FYEKMQ (reference sequence). In DNA, the CDR3 is TGTGCCAGCAGCTACCCCGGGCCGGGGAGGACTGAAGCTTTCTTT. Residues: CASSYPGPGRTEAFF. The entire variable domain, with the rest obtained from reference TRBV13 and TRBJ1-1, is as follows: AAGVIQSPRHLIKEKRETATLKCYPIPRHDTVYWYQQGPGQDPQFLISFYEKMQSDKGSIPDRFSAQQFSDYHSELNMSSLELGDSALYFCASSYPGPGRTEAFFGQGTRLTVV.

The gene calls are TRBV5-1 and TRBJ2-3; the match to TRBD1 covers 7 bases. J gave up 1 base and V 0 bases, and 5 bases lay outside the gene matches. This CDR3 region has 16 residues. Germline V CDR1 and CDR2: SGHRS, YFSETQ. CDR3 in amino acids: CASSLGGGDRTDTQYF. The CDR3 DNA is TGCGCCAGCAGCTTGGGAGGGGGCGATCGCACAGATACGCAGTATTTT.

This chain connects TRBV28 to TRBJ1-4, with a weak D call TRBD1 (5 bases). CDR1 and CDR2 from the germline V gene are MDHEN and SYDVKM. V was cut by 6 bases and J by 7 bases, with 21 bases left in between. The CDR3 sequence is 16 residues long. The CDR3 loop reads CASSWRVGDEGEKLFF. The CDR3 DNA follows: TGTGCCAGCAGCTGGAGGGTGGGGGACGAAGGTGAAAAACTGTTTTTT.